The 10 T cell receptor beta chains below all came from one sample that was sequenced in a study of CD8+ T cells in alopecia areata. Treatment reported: oral pan-JAK inhibitor, 5-10 mg twice daily. RNA was isolated and reverse transcribed to cDNA, the sequencing template. Method: immunoSEQ multiplex PCR; TCRdb's copy keeps in-frame clones and lacks some. The sample holds 200,000 to 250,000 clones; around three fifths are singletons and the top ten take about 4%. This sample comprised CD4+ T cells sorted from blood, obtained at week 4, from a patient treated with tofacitinib. Receptor source: a human donor with alopecia areata.

This clone was seen only once. The genes are TRBV5-6 and TRBJ1-1; 7 bases are shared with TRBD1. The V and J ends lost 5 bases and 3 bases, in that order; junction bases with no gene match: 7. The CDR3 spans 14 residues. Germline lookup yields CDR1 SGHDT and CDR2 YYEEEE. The chain's CDR3 is CASRGLDRDTEAFF. The CDR3 coding sequence is TGTGCCAGCAGGGGTCTTGACAGGGACACTGAAGCTTTCTTT.

The rearrangement uses TRBV7-2 and TRBJ2-1; the match to TRBD2 covers 11 bases. Germline V gives CDR1 SGHTA, CDR2 FQGNSA. Trimming took 4 bases from V and 8 from J; bases not matched to a gene: 13. CDR3 size: 17 residues. DNA for the CDR3: TGTGCCAGCAGCTACCCTGCCGGTAGCGGGGGGGCGTATGAGCAGTTCTTC. Translation: CASSYPAGSGGAYEQFF.

The chain recombines TRBV7-2 with TRBJ2-1, with 12 bases lining up with TRBD1. The CDR3 extends over 15 amino acids. V was clipped by 3 bases and J by 7 bases; unmatched bases: 4. CDR1 is SGHTA and CDR2 is FQGNSA in the germline V gene. The CDR3 DNA reads as TGTGCCAGCAGCTTCGGGACAGGGGGCTGGAATGAGCAGTTCTTC. This encodes CASSFGTGGWNEQFF.

V and J are TRBV6-5 and TRBJ1-1; D ambiguous. Germline CDR1 MNHEY, CDR2 SVGAGI. V lost 9 bases and J lost 6, with 17 bases in between. There are 13 residues in the CDR3. CDR3 sequence reads: CASWVQVRSEAFF. Here the CDR3 DNA reads TGTGCCAGTTGGGTCCAGGTGAGATCTGAAGCTTTCTTT.

In its sample, this clone was seen once. The gene calls are TRBV18 and TRBJ2-5; possible D gene TRBD2, 6 bases. CDR3 length: 14 residues. Between the trimmed V and J ends, which lost 2 bases and 1 base, there was a span of 8 bases. The germline gives CDR1 KGHSH, CDR2 LQKENI. The CDR3 here is CASSPGTSQETQYF. The CDR3, as DNA: TGTGCCAGCTCACCAGGGACTTCCCAAGAGACCCAGTACTTC.

This clone showed up just a few times. The chain combines TRBV30 with TRBJ2-3, with D unresolved. The germline gives CDR1 GTSNPN, CDR2 SVGIG (reference sequence). Between the trimmed V and J ends, which lost 5 bases and 0 bases, there was a span of 6 bases. The CDR3 contains 12 residues. Written as DNA, the CDR3 is TGTGCCTGGTCTTCTAGCACAGATACGCAGTATTTT. Protein: CAWSSSTDTQYF.

The J gene is TRBJ2-2, the V gene TRBV5-4; the match to TRBD2 covers 7 bases. This CDR3 spans 16 amino acids. Germline V gives CDR1 SGHNT, CDR2 YYREEE (reference sequence). Trimming cost V 1 base and J 7 bases; bases outside gene matches: 10. CDR3 sequence: CASSLRRGGGHGELFF. CDR3 DNA sequence: TGTGCCAGCAGCTTGAGGCGCGGGGGAGGGCACGGGGAGCTGTTTTTT.

V and J are TRBV30 and TRBJ1-2, with a tentative D call TRBD1 (5 bases). The ends were cut back, 0 bases at V and 14 bases at J, with 13 bases in the middle. CDR1 and CDR2 from the germline V gene are GTSNPN and SVGIG (reference sequence). The CDR3 totals 11 residues. For the CDR3, the DNA is TGTGCCTGGAGTGTACGGGGGGTCCGGACCTTC. This codes for CAWSVRGVRTF.

This clone was observed a handful of times. The chain has TRBV29-1 and TRBJ2-2, with TRBD2 matching 8 bases. CDR3 length equals 14 residues. Germline loops: CDR1 SQVTM, CDR2 ANQGSEA. With V trimmed by 5 bases and J by 2 bases, 4 bases remained unmatched. CDR3 amino acids: CSVSGGPNTGELFF. Written as DNA, the CDR3 is TGCAGCGTTTCGGGGGGGCCAAACACCGGGGAGCTGTTTTTT.

CDR3: CAWSQGLNTDTQYF. The CDR3 DNA follows: TGTGCCTGGAGCCAGGGACTGAACACAGATACGCAGTATTTT. J is TRBJ2-3 and V is TRBV30; possibly TRBD2 for D (6 bases). Between the trimmed V and J ends, which lost 3 bases and 2 bases, there was a span of 12 bases. The CDR3 extends over 14 amino acids. Looked up from germline, CDR1 is GTSNPN and CDR2 is SVGIG (reference sequence). Complete variable domain (other parts from reference TRBV30 and TRBJ2-3): SQTIHQWPATLVQPVGSPLSLECTVEGTSNPNLYWYRQAAGRGLQLLFYSVGIGQISSEVPQNLSASRPQDRQFILSSKKLLLSDSGFYLCAWSQGLNTDTQYFGPGTRLTVL.